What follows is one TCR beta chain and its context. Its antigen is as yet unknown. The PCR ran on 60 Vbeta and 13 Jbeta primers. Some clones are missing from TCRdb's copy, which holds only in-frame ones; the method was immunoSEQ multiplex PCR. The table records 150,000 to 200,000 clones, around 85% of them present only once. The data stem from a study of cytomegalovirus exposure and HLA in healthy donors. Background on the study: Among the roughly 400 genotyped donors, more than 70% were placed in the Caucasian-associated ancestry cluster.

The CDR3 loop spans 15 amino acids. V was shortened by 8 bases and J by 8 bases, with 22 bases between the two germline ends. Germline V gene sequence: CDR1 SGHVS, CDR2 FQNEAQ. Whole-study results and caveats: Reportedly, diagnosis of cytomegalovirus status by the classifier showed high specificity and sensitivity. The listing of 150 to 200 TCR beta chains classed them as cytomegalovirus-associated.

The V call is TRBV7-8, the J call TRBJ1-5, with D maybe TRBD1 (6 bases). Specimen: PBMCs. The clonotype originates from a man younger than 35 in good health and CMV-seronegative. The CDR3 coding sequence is TGTGCCAGCTCTGCCGGGGGGGGGCCAGGGGAGCCCCAGCATTTT. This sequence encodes CASSAGGGPGEPQHF.